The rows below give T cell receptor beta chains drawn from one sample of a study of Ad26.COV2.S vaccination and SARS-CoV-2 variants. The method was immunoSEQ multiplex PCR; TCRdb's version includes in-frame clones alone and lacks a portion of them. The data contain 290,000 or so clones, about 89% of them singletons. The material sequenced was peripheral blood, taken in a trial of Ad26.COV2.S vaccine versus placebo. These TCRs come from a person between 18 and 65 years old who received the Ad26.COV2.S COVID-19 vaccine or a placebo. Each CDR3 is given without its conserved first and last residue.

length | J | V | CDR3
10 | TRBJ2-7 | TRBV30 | AWSRSPYEQY
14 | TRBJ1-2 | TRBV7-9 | ASSLLTPGQGHGYT
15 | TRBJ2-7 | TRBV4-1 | ASSLGLAGGLRYEQY
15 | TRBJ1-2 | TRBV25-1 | ASSESFTPTGEYGYT
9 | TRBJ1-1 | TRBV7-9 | ASSLDTEAF
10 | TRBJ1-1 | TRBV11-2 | ASSEWTGQAF
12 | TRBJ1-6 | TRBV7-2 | ASSLGQGPYFLH
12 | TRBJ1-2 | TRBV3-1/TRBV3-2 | ASSLQGPSYGYT
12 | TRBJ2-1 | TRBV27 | ASRPKGDYNEQF
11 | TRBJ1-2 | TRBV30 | AWSPDKSYGYT
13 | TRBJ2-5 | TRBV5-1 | ASSLVPSGEGTQY
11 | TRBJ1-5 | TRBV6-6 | ASSPREVQPQH
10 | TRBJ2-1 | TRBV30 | AWSVVAGVPF
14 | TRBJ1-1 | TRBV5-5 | ASSPGHGVEDTEAF